The 32 T cell receptor beta chains reported below all come from one sample, sequenced in a study of identifying expanded T cells in peripheral blood. Assay used: immunoSEQ multiplex PCR; TCRdb lists only in-frame clones, some missing. The sample gives around 90,000 clones, about nine tenths of which show up once; around 3.6% is in the top ten. The sequencing sample was made of blood. The source of these receptors is a person aged 18-70 years in good health.

The chain couples TRBV5-1 to TRBJ2-7, with 8 bases aligning to TRBD1. Trimming cost V 4 bases and J 0 bases; bases outside gene matches: 6. The CDR3 is 15 residues long. The V gene's germline CDR1 is SGHRS and CDR2 YFSETQ. CDR3 in amino acids: CASSSPGQDSYEQYF. CDR3 bases: TGCGCCAGCAGCAGTCCGGGACAGGACTCCTACGAGCAGTACTTC.

This sequence joins TRBV18 and TRBJ2-5, with D possibly TRBD2 on 5 matching bases. This CDR3 is 12 amino acids long. The V end was cut by 6 bases, the J end by 5 bases, with 10 bases between. Germline V gene data show CDR1 as KGHSH and CDR2 as LQKENI. The DNA of the CDR3 is TGTGCCAGCTCCCAGCGGTGGGAGACCCAGTACTTC. This gives the protein CASSQRWETQYF. The full variable domain, its missing parts supplied by reference TRBV18 and TRBJ2-5, is NAGVMQNPRHLVRRRGQEARLRCSPMKGHSHVYWYRQLPEEGLKFMVYLQKENIIDESGMPKERFSAEFPKEGPSILRIQQVVRGDSAAYFCASSQRWETQYFGPGTRLLVL.

This chain joins TRBV10-3 and TRBJ2-2; TRBD1 is a possible D gene (6 bases). Germline V gene sequence: CDR1 ENHRY, CDR2 SYGVKD. V was cut by 0 bases and J by 5 bases, with 10 bases left in between. This CDR3 region has 15 residues. The CDR3 loop is CAISESARGTGELFF. DNA of the CDR3: TGTGCCATCAGTGAGTCTGCCAGGGGAACCGGGGAGCTGTTTTTT.

The chain uses TRBV4-1 and TRBJ1-5, with TRBD1 identical over 7 bases. With V trimmed by 1 base and J by 6 bases, 9 bases remained unmatched. The CDR3 covers 16 residues. Germline CDR1 reads MGHRA; CDR2 reads YSYEKL. The CDR3 region is CASSQGPDRVIQPQHF. In DNA form, the CDR3 reads TGCGCCAGCAGCCAAGGGCCTGACAGGGTGATTCAGCCCCAGCATTTT.

This sequence joins TRBV6-6 and TRBJ2-7; the D gene is possibly TRBD1 (5 bases). V lost 2 bases and J 1 base, leaving 12 bases between the germline ends. CDR1 is MNHNY, CDR2 SVGAGI, per germline (reference sequence). The CDR3 loop spans 15 amino acids. CDR3 in amino acids: CASSYHRGASYEQYF. CDR3 in DNA: TGTGCCAGCAGTTACCATCGTGGGGCATCCTACGAGCAGTACTTC.

V usage is TRBV5-4 and J usage is TRBJ2-1, with D possibly TRBD1 on 5 matching bases. Germline lookup yields CDR1 SGHNT and CDR2 YYREEE (reference sequence). CDR3 length: 17 amino acids. Trimming pared 1 base from V and 6 bases from J, leaving 20 bases between. The CDR3, as DNA: TGTGCCAGCAGCTTGAGGAAGGGCCAGGGTAGGGGCAATGAGCAGTTCTTC. This encodes CASSLRKGQGRGNEQFF.

As concerns this clone: Within the sample, other DNA sequences also encode this same CDR3. The CDR3: CASSERDAGELFF. The CDR3 DNA reads as TGCGCCAGCAGTGAACGAGACGCCGGGGAGCTGTTTTTT. The J gene is TRBJ2-2, the V gene TRBV10-1; no clear D. Germline values: CDR1 WNHNN, CDR2 SYGVQD (reference sequence). The CDR3 has 13 amino acids. Trimming cost V 3 bases and J 6 bases, with 8 bases left between them.

The chain joins TRBV30 to TRBJ2-1; D not certain. Per germline, CDR1 GTSNPN and CDR2 SVGIG (reference sequence). This CDR3 contains 16 residues. Trimming took off 1 base at V and 7 bases at J, with 20 bases between the two ends. CDR3 in amino acids: CAWSGTAGRTRNEQFF. Written as DNA, the CDR3 is TGTGCCTGGAGTGGGACCGCAGGAAGAACCCGGAATGAGCAGTTCTTC.

The chain has TRBV12-5 and TRBJ1-1, with 7 bases fitting TRBD1. The CDR3 has 14 residues. CDR1 and CDR2 (germline): LGHNT, FRNRAP. Losses at the gene ends were 5 bases for V and 2 bases for J; bases not matched to a gene: 5. CDR3 protein: CASGRQGVNTEAFF. The CDR3 bases are TGTGCTAGTGGTCGACAGGGAGTTAACACTGAAGCTTTCTTT.

The chain is built from TRBV6-5 and TRBJ2-7, with D maybe TRBD2 (6 bases). Germline lookup yields CDR1 MNHEY and CDR2 SVGAGI. The CDR3 totals 15 residues. Trimming pared 7 bases from V and 0 bases from J, leaving 16 bases between. This CDR3 is CASTPGRGNSYEQYF. In DNA form, the CDR3 reads TGTGCCAGCACGCCGGGCCGGGGGAACTCCTACGAGCAGTACTTC.

In this sample, this clone turned up once. The V and J genes are TRBV11-3 and TRBJ2-3; tentative D call: TRBD2 (5 bases). CDR3 size: 13 residues. Per germline, CDR1 SGHNT and CDR2 YENEEA. The CDR3 nucleotides are TGTTCCTCGCGAGCGGCGGACACAGATACGCAGTATTTT. This translates into CSSRAADTDTQYF.

The gene calls are TRBV7-2 and TRBJ2-5; TRBD2 might be the D (5 bases). This CDR3 is built from 14 residues. The V and J ends lost 5 bases and 5 bases respectively, with 15 bases between them. Looked up from germline, CDR1 is SGHTA and CDR2 is FQGNSA. The DNA for the CDR3 is TGTGCCAGCAGCCCACGGGAAGCAGCGGAGACCCAGTACTTC. Amino acid sequence: CASSPREAAETQYF.

The gene calls are TRBV5-1 and TRBJ2-2; TRBD2 aligns across 7 bases. V lost 4 bases to trimming and J lost 0 bases; unmatched junction nucleotides: 3. This CDR3 has 15 amino acids. Germline V gene data show CDR1 as SGHRS and CDR2 as YFSETQ. Here the CDR3 reads CASSPLASNTGELFF. CDR3 DNA: TGCGCCAGCAGCCCACTAGCGTCGAACACCGGGGAGCTGTTTTTT. Based on the CDR3 plus reference TRBV5-1 and TRBJ2-2, the full variable domain is KAGVTQTPRYLIKTRGQQVTLSCSPISGHRSVSWYQQTPGQGLQFLFEYFSETQRNKGNFPGRFSGRQFSNSRSEMNVSTLELGDSALYLCASSPLASNTGELFFGEGSRLTVL.

CDR3 residues: CASSNARRSNFYSYEQYF. The CDR3 DNA reads TGTGCCAGCAGCAACGCACGGAGGTCCAACTTCTACTCCTACGAGCAGTACTTC. The V and J genes are TRBV7-2 and TRBJ2-7; D perhaps matches TRBD2 (5 bases). Germline V CDR1 and CDR2: SGHTA, FQGNSA. The CDR3 length is 18 residues. V was cut by 5 bases and J by 0 bases, with 23 bases left in between.

This rearrangement joins TRBV5-8 to TRBJ2-7, with D possibly matching TRBD2 (6 bases). The CDR3 consists of 13 residues. V shed 2 bases and J shed 1 base, with 7 bases lying between them. Germline loops: CDR1 SGHTS, CDR2 YDEGEE. CDR3 nucleotides: TGTGCCAGCAGCTTCCGGGGGTCCTACGAGCAGTACTTC. Its protein product is CASSFRGSYEQYF.

In regard to this clone: The junction shows a germline mismatch at one end, possibly a read error. This sequence joins TRBV9 and TRBJ2-2, with 10 bases that match TRBD2. The CDR3 runs to 15 residues. Per germline, CDR1 SGDLS and CDR2 YYNGEE. CDR3 nucleotides: TGTGCCGGCAGCGTAGGACTAGCGGAGTCCGGGGAGCTGTTTTTT. It encodes CAGSVGLAESGELFF.

This chain joins TRBV21-1 and TRBJ2-1; the table calls TRBD1, which could not be checked here. TRBV21-1 is labeled a pseudogene. CDR3 length: 16 residues. CDR3 sequence: CASSSHPGQLDNEQFF. DNA of the CDR3: TGTGCCAGCAGCTCCCATCCGGGACAGCTCGACAATGAGCAGTTCTTC.

The rearrangement uses TRBV2 and TRBJ1-1; D gene ambiguous. The V end was cut by 2 bases, the J end by 0 bases, with 10 bases between. The length of the CDR3 is 15 residues. Germline V gene lookup returns CDR1 SNHLY and CDR2 FYNNEI. CDR3 sequence reads: CASSEIRVLNTEAFF. The CDR3 DNA sequence: TGTGCCAGCAGTGAAATTCGAGTTTTGAACACTGAAGCTTTCTTT.

The sample holds one count of this clone. This rearrangement joins TRBV27 to TRBJ2-3; D gene unclear. The germline V gene has CDR1 MNHEY and CDR2 SMNVEV (reference sequence). The V end was cut by 3 bases, the J end by 4 bases, with 14 bases between. The CDR3 runs to 15 residues. The CDR3 region has the DNA TGTGCCAGCAGTTTGAACTTAGGGTTGGCAGATACGCAGTATTTT. It is translated as CASSLNLGLADTQYF.

This sequence joins TRBV29-1 and TRBJ2-5, with D unclear. The CDR3 runs to 15 residues. V lost 2 bases and J 1 base, leaving 14 bases between the germline ends. Per germline, CDR1 SQVTM and CDR2 ANQGSEA. CDR3 sequence reads: CSVETDKPTQETQYF. CDR3 in DNA: TGCAGCGTTGAAACCGACAAGCCCACCCAAGAGACCCAGTACTTC.

This clone has only a few counts. V is TRBV9 and J is TRBJ2-1; the match to TRBD2 covers 10 bases. Germline CDR1 SGDLS, CDR2 YYNGEE. Trimming removed 4 bases from V and 6 bases from J; junction bases left unmatched: 4. This CDR3 spans 14 amino acids. Written as DNA, the CDR3 is TGTGCCAGCAGCCGAAGCGGGGGGGCCAATGAGCAGTTCTTC. Its translation is CASSRSGGANEQFF.

The rearrangement uses TRBV28 and TRBJ2-7, with D hard to call. This CDR3 comprises 16 residues. Trimming took off 3 bases at V and 4 bases at J, with 19 bases between the two ends. CDR1 is MDHEN and CDR2 is SYDVKM in the germline V gene. The CDR3 protein is CASSFVMGSRGYEQYF. CDR3 coding DNA: TGTGCCAGCAGTTTTGTTATGGGGTCCCGTGGGTACGAGCAGTACTTC.

The chain employs TRBV4-2 and TRBJ2-1, with D perhaps TRBD2 (7 bases). The CDR3 extends over 16 amino acids. Deletions cut 4 bases from V and 3 bases from J, with 16 bases between. Germline V gives CDR1 LGHNA, CDR2 YNFKEQ. The CDR3 DNA reads as TGTGCCAGCAGCCCCTATCGGGGGGCGGGCTACAATGAGCAGTTCTTC. As protein: CASSPYRGAGYNEQFF.

This rearrangement joins TRBV5-4 to TRBJ2-7, with 10 bases identical to TRBD2. This CDR3 is built from 14 residues. CDR1 SGHNT and CDR2 YYREEE come from the germline V gene (reference sequence). V lost 2 bases and J lost 2; bases outside the gene matches: 1. CDR3 sequence (DNA): TGTGCCAGCAGCTTAAGCGGGAGGGCCTACGAGCAGTACTTC. It yields the protein CASSLSGRAYEQYF.

This CDR3 is CASSQESAGRTGELFF. CDR3 coding DNA: TGTGCCAGCAGCCAAGAGTCTGCAGGGAGGACCGGGGAGCTGTTTTTT. The rearrangement joins TRBV4-2 to TRBJ2-2, with a weak D call TRBD2 (6 bases). The CDR3 is 16 amino acids. Trimming took off 0 bases at V and 5 bases at J, with 13 bases between the two ends. CDR1 and CDR2 (germline): LGHNA, YNFKEQ.

The J gene is TRBJ1-4, the V gene TRBV2; 9 bases fit TRBD1. CDR3 size: 15 residues. Germline V gives CDR1 SNHLY, CDR2 FYNNEI. V was clipped by 5 bases and J by 7 bases; unmatched bases: 8. The CDR3 nucleotides are TGTGCCAGCAGTCCCACAGGGGGCGAGGGTGAAAAACTGTTTTTT. It yields the protein CASSPTGGEGEKLFF.

The J gene is TRBJ2-2, the V gene TRBV4-2; D uncertain. The CDR3 contains 14 residues. Looked up from germline, CDR1 is LGHNA and CDR2 is YNFKEQ. The V gene lost 0 bases and the J gene lost 7 bases, with 9 bases spanning the gap. In nucleotides, the CDR3 is TGTGCCAGCAGCCAAGAACCCCTCATCGGGGAGCTGTTTTTT. It codes for CASSQEPLIGELFF.

V usage is TRBV5-1 and J usage is TRBJ2-1; a possible D gene is TRBD2 (5 bases). The CDR3 spans 16 residues. The V end was cut by 0 bases, the J end by 6 bases, with 16 bases between. Germline loops: CDR1 SGHRS, CDR2 YFSETQ. The CDR3 is CASSLVVSLAGNEQFF. The CDR3 DNA is TGCGCCAGCAGCTTGGTAGTGAGTCTAGCTGGCAATGAGCAGTTCTTC.

V usage is TRBV7-3 and J usage is TRBJ2-1; D is possibly TRBD1 (6 bases). Germline CDR1 and CDR2: SGHTA and FQGTGA. The CDR3 totals 11 residues. Trimming left V 5 bases short and J 11 bases short, with 10 bases between. CDR3 nucleotide sequence: TGTGCCAGCAGCCAGGGGACACAGCAGTTCTTC. Encoded protein: CASSQGTQQFF.

This chain joins TRBV4-2 and TRBJ1-1; a weak D match, TRBD1 (6 bases). The germline gives CDR1 LGHNA, CDR2 YNFKEQ. Trimming shortened V by 1 base and J by 1 base, and 10 bases separated the two germline ends. The length of the CDR3 is 15 residues. This CDR3 reads CASSQGEGGNTEAFF. CDR3 coding DNA: TGTGCCAGCAGCCAAGGTGAAGGGGGGAACACTGAAGCTTTCTTT.

The chain uses TRBV4-1 and TRBJ2-1, with TRBD2 identical over 10 bases. The germline CDR1 and CDR2 sequences are MGHRA and YSYEKL. With 0 bases clipped from V and 6 bases from J, the junction kept 8 bases outside the gene matches. The CDR3 covers 17 residues. The CDR3 here is CASSQDPTSGTVNEQFF. The DNA of the CDR3 is TGCGCCAGCAGCCAAGATCCTACTAGCGGGACGGTCAATGAGCAGTTCTTC.

The chain joins TRBV19 to TRBJ2-5; possible D gene TRBD1, 6 bases. The germline gives CDR1 LNHDA, CDR2 SQIVND (reference sequence). The germline V and J ends were trimmed by 4 bases and 1 base, with 13 bases remaining between them. The CDR3 spans 15 residues. The CDR3 nucleotides read TGTGCCAGTAGTACGTTGGACAGCTTCCAAGAGACCCAGTACTTC. This codes for CASSTLDSFQETQYF.